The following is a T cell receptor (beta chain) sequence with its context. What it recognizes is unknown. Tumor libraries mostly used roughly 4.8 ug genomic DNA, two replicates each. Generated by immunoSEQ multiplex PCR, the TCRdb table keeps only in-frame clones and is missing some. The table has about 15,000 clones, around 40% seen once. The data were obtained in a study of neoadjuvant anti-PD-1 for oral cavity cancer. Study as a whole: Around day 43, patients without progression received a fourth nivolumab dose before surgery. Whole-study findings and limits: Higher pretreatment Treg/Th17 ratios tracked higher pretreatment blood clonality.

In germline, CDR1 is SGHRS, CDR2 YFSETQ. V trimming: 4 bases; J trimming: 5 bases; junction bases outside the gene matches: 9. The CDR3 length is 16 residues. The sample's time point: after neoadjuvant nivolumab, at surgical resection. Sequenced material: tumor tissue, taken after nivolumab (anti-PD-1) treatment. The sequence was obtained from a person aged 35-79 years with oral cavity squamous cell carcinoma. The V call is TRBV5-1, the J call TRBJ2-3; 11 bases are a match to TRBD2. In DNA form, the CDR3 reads TGCGCCAGCAGCAAGATCACTAGCGGGGGCCGAGATACGCAGTATTTT. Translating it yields CASSKITSGGRDTQYF.